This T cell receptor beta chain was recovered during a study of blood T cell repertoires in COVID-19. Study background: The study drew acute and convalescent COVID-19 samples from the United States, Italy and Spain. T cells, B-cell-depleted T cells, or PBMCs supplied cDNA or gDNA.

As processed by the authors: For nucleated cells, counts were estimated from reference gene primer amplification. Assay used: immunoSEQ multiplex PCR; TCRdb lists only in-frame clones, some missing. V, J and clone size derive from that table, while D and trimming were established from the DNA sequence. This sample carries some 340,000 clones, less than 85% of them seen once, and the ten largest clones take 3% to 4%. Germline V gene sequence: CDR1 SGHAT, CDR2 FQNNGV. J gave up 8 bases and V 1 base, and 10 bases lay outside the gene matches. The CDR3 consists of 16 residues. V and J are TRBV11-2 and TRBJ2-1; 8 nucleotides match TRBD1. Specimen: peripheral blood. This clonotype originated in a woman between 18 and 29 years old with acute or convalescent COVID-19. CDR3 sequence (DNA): TGTGCCAGCAGCTTAGCTCAGGACAGGGCTTCGGATGAGCAGTTCTTC. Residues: CASSLAQDRASDEQFF.